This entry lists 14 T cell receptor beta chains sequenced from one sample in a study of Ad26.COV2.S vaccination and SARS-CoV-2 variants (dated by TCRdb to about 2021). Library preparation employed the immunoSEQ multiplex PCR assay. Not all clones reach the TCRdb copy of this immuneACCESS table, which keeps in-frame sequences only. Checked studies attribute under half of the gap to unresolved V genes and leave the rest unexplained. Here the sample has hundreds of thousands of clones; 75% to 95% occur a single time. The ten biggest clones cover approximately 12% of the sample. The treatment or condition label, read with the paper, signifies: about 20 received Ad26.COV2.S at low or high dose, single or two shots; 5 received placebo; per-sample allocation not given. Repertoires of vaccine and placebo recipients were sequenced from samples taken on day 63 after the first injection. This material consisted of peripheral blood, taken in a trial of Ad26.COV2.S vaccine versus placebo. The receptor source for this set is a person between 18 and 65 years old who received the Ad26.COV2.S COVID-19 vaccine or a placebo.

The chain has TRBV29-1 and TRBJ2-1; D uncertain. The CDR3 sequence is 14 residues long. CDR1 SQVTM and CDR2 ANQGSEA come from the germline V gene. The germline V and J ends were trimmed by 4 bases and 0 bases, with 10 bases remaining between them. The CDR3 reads CSVAGSSSYNEQFF. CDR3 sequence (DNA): TGCAGCGTTGCCGGATCGAGCTCCTACAATGAGCAGTTCTTC.

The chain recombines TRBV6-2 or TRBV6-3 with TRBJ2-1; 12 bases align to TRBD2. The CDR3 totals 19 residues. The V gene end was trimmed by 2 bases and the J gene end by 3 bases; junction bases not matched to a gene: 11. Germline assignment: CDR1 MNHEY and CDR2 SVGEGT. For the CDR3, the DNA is TGTGCCAGCAGTTACCCCCCCTACAGACTAGCGGGGGACTACAATGAGCAGTTCTTC. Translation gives CASSYPPYRLAGDYNEQFF.

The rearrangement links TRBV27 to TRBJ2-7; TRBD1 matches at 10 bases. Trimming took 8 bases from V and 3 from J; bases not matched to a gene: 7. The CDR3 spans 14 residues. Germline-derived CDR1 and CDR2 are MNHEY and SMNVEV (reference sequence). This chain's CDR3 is CASRSWTGGYEQYF. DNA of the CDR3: TGTGCCAGCCGGTCTTGGACAGGGGGCTACGAGCAGTACTTC.

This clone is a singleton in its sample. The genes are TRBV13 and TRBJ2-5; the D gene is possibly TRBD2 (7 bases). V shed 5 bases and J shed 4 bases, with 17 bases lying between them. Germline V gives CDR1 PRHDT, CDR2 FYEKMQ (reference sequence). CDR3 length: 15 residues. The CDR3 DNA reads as TGTGCCAGCAGCCCGCCGGGTGGGGGGGCAGAGACCCAGTACTTC. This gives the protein CASSPPGGGAETQYF.

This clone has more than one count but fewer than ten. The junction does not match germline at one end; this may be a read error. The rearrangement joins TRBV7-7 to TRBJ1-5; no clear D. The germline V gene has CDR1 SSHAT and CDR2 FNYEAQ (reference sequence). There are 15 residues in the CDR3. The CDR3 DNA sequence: TGTGCTAGCAGCTTAATAATGTGGCGATATCAGCCCCAGCATTTT. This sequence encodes CASSLIMWRYQPQHF.

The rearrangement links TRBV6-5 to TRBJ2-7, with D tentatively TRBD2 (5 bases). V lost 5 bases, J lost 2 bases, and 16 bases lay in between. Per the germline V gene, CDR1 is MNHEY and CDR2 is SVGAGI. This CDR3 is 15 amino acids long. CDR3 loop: CASSPSWSSPYEQYF. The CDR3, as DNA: TGTGCCAGCAGTCCTAGCTGGAGCAGCCCCTACGAGCAGTACTTC.

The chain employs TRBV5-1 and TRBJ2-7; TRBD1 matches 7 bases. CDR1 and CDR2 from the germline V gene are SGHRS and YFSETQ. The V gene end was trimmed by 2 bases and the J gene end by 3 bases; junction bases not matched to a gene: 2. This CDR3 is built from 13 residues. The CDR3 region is CASSLQGSYEQYF. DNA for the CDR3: TGCGCCAGCAGCTTACAGGGGAGCTACGAGCAGTACTTC. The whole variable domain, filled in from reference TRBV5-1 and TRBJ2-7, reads KAGVTQTPRYLIKTRGQQVTLSCSPISGHRSVSWYQQTPGQGLQFLFEYFSETQRNKGNFPGRFSGRQFSNSRSEMNVSTLELGDSALYLCASSLQGSYEQYFGPGTRLTVT.

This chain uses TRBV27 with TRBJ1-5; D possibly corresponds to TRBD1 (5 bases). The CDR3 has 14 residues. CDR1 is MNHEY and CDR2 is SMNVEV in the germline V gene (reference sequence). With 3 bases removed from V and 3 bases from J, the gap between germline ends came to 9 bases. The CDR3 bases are TGTGCCAGCAGTTTTCAGGGTGCCAATCAGCCCCAGCATTTT. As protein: CASSFQGANQPQHF.

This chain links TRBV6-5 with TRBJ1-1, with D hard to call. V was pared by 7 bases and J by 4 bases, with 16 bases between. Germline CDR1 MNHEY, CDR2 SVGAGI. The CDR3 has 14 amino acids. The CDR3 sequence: CASTRSLEVTEAFF. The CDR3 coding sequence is TGTGCCAGCACTAGATCCCTCGAGGTCACTGAAGCTTTCTTT.

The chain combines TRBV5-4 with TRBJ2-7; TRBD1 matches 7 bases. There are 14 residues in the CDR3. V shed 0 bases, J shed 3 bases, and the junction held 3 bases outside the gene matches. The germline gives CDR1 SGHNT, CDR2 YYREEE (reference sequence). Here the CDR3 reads CASSLEGAIYEQYF. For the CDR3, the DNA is TGTGCCAGCAGCTTGGAGGGGGCCATCTACGAGCAGTACTTC. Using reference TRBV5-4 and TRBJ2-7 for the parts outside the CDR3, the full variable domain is ETGVTQSPTHLIKTRGQQVTLRCSSQSGHNTVSWYQQALGQGPQFIFQYYREEENGRGNFPPRFSGLQFPNYSSELNVNALELDDSALYLCASSLEGAIYEQYFGPGTRLTVT.

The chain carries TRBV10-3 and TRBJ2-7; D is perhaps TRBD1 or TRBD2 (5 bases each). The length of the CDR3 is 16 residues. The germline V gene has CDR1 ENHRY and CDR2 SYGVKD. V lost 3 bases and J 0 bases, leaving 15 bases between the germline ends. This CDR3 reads CAISEIRGKSSYEQYF. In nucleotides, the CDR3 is TGTGCCATCAGTGAAATCCGGGGCAAGAGCTCCTACGAGCAGTACTTC.

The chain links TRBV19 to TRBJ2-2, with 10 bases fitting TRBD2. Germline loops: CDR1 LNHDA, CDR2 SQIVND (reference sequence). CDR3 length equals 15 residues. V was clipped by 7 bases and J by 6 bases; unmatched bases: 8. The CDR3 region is CASILVAGGPGELFF. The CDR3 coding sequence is TGTGCCAGTATTTTAGTAGCGGGAGGTCCCGGGGAGCTGTTTTTT.

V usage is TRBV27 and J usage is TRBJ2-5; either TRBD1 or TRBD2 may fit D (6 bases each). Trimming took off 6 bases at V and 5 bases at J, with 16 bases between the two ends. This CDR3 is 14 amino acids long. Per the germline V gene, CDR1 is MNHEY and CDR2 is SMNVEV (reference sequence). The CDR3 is CASSIRGGWETQYF. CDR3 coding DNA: TGTGCCAGCAGCATCAGGGGAGGTTGGGAGACCCAGTACTTC.

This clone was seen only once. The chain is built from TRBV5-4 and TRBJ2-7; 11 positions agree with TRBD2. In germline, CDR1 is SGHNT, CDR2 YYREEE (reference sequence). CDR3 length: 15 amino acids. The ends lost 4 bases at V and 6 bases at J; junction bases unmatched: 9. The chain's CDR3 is CASSKSSGRLGEQYF. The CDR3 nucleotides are TGTGCCAGCAGCAAATCTAGCGGGAGGTTGGGCGAGCAGTACTTC.